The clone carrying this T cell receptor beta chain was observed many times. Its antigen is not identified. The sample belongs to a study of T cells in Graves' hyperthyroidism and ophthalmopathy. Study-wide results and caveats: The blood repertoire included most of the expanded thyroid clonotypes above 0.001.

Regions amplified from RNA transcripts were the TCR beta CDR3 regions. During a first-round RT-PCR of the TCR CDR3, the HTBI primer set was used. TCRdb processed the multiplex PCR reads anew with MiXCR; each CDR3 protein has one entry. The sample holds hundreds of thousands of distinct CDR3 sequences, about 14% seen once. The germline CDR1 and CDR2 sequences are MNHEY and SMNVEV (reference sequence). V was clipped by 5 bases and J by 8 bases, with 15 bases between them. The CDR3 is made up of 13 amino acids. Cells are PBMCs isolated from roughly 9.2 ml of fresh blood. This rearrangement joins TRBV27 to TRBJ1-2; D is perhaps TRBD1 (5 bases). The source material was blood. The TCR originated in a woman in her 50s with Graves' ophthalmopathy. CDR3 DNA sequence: TGTGCCAGCAGTCCCGGGGGGGGTGTCGGCTACACCTTC. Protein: CASSPGGGVGYTF.